This paragraph reports one T cell receptor (beta chain). Its antigen is as yet unknown. The data were taken from a study of T-cell memory formation after mild COVID-19. Overall study: Clusters were largely donor specific. Overall study findings and caveats: The finding that pre-infection memory included some responding clones suggested that cross-reactive memory joined. Among CD4+ contracting clones, most were CM and EM, and CD8+ ones EMRA. Day 15 to 85 contractors were CD4/CD8 balanced; later expanders leaned CD4+.

Germline V gene lookup returns CDR1 SGDLS and CDR2 YYNGEE. The CDR3 has 13 amino acids. With 0 bases removed from V and 5 bases from J, the gap between germline ends came to 8 bases. A single record per CDR3 protein comes from TCRdb applying MiXCR to the 5' RACE reads. The sample holds 190,000 or so distinct CDR3 sequences, about 20% seen once. This sequence originates from an adult woman who had mild COVID-19 (a few samples of this study predate the infection). Cell type and time point are not known. This rearrangement joins TRBV9 to TRBJ2-5; D unresolved. Source material: PBMCs or a T cell subset sorted from them (not recorded which). The DNA for the CDR3 is TGTGCCAGCAGCGTAGATAGTGGGGAGACCCAGTACTTC. This sequence encodes CASSVDSGETQYF.